The clone carrying this TCR beta chain was counted many times. The antigen is undetermined. Trimming took 5 bases from V and 8 from J, leaving 12 bases between them. The CDR3 runs to 12 residues. Per the germline V gene, CDR1 is PRHDT and CDR2 is FYEKMQ (reference sequence). This entry is derived from a study of human T cells and chemical hapten exposure. Overall study results and limits: Expanded TCRs formed significantly more large CDR3 similarity clusters than controls.

Time point in this sample: patch test 1, 2 weeks after DPC sensitization. Treatment meaning: therapeutic diphenylcyclopropenone sensitization with weekly scalp DPC. In TCRdb, the RACE reads were re-called with MiXCR into one record per CDR3 protein. The sample contains about 380,000 distinct CDR3 sequences, more than 4.5% of which appear only once. This TCR was recovered from a woman aged 45 to 65 with alopecia areata. Some clones in this sample may be carry-over from other donors' samples. This sample comprised whole blood, obtained in connection with sensitization to the hapten diphenylcyclopropenone (DPC). This sequence joins TRBV13 and TRBJ1-1; D remains ambiguous. CDR3 DNA sequence: TGTGCCAGCAGCCCCAGACCGACAGAAGCTTTCTTT. It translates to CASSPRPTEAFF.